This TCR beta chain was identified in a study of regulatory T cells in long-lasting Graves disease. The V gene's germline CDR1 is SGHAT and CDR2 FQNNGV. The CDR3 loop spans 15 amino acids. V dropped 3 bases and J dropped 5 bases, with 13 bases sitting between them. Time point specified: newly diagnosed GD, antithyroid drugs for less than 3 months. RNA extracted from PBMCs served as the sequencing template. There are a few counts of this clonotype. Antigen: not known. Study results and limitations: Persistent disease samples used TRBV28, TRBJ1-2 and TRBJ2-5 preferentially.

The authors built TCR beta libraries using iRepertoire HTBI primers and Arm-PCR of CDR3 regions. TCRdb fed the multiplex PCR reads into MiXCR, producing one record per CDR3 protein. The sample includes some 350,000 distinct CDR3 sequences, around 15% seen only once; the top ten take around 20%. These data also featured in a second study, about T cells in Graves' hyperthyroidism and ophthalmopathy. That investigation notes: Primed by the HTBI set, a first-round RT-PCR was run on the TCR CDR3. The blood repertoire included most of the expanded thyroid clonotypes above 0.001. The model predicted ophthalmopathy a median roughly six months before onset.

The sample consisted of peripheral blood mononuclear cells (PBMCs), taken at new diagnosis, from a patient treated with antithyroid drugs. This sequence joins TRBV11-2 and TRBJ1-4; TRBD1 is a possible D gene (6 bases). This receptor was identified in a woman between 18 and 30 years old with Graves disease. The CDR3 DNA follows: TGTGCCAGCAGCTTTGAGGGGGGCTTCAATGAAAAACTGTTTTTT. This codes for CASSFEGGFNEKLFF.